This T cell receptor beta chain was identified in a study of blood T cells in healthy people across ages. Then a second PCR, running about 6 to 11 cycles, was carried out with a sample-barcoded 5' primer and a J-beta primer mix. TCRdb called the 5' RACE reads again in MiXCR, with one record for every CDR3 protein. The sample lists approximately 800,000 distinct CDR3 sequences, approximately 25% occurring once. V lost 6 bases, J lost 2 bases, and 6 bases stayed unmatched. Germline V gene data show CDR1 as DFQATT and CDR2 as SNEGSKA (reference sequence). The CDR3 has 13 amino acids. These records were also assigned to another study, of T cells of mothers and their children. That work contributes: For cDNA synthesis, the complete extracted RNA was used (approximately 1.4 ug per 15 ul).

The TCR comes from a boy aged 10-17 years in good health. This chain links TRBV20-1 with TRBJ2-5; 7 positions match TRBD1. Material for sequencing was blood. The CDR3 loop reads CSAIGQVQETQYF. CDR3 coding DNA: TGCAGTGCAATAGGACAGGTTCAAGAGACCCAGTACTTC.